The next 11 T cell receptor beta chains were all read from a single sample in a study of control samples from healthy donors and cancer patients. The data were produced by immunoSEQ multiplex PCR, yet TCRdb's version contains in-frame clones alone and is incomplete. The data contain about 230,000 clones, around 80% of them seen just once; the ten biggest clones take up approximately 12%. The sequenced sample was PBMCs. The receptors come from an older woman with lung cancer.

The chain uses TRBV6-1 and TRBJ1-2; 9 positions agree with TRBD1. V lost 0 bases, J lost 4 bases, and 6 bases stayed unmatched. The CDR3 extends over 16 amino acids. Germline-derived CDR1 and CDR2 are MNHNS and SASEGT. DNA for the CDR3: TGTGCCAGCAGTGAAGCGGGGGGGACAGGGTTCTATGGCTACACCTTC. Translated, it gives CASSEAGGTGFYGYTF.

This chain connects TRBV5-4 to TRBJ1-2; D is unclear. The germline gives CDR1 SGHNT, CDR2 YYREEE (reference sequence). The CDR3 covers 13 residues. V lost 4 bases and J lost 2, with 9 bases in between. The CDR3 spells CASSNELNYGYTF. The DNA of the CDR3 is TGTGCCAGCAGCAACGAGCTCAACTATGGCTACACCTTC. The complete variable domain, with remaining parts taken from reference TRBV5-4 and TRBJ1-2, reads ETGVTQSPTHLIKTRGQQVTLRCSSQSGHNTVSWYQQALGQGPQFIFQYYREEENGRGNFPPRFSGLQFPNYSSELNVNALELDDSALYLCASSNELNYGYTFGSGTRLTVV.

V gene TRBV6-5 combines with J gene TRBJ2-6; D is ambiguous. From germline, CDR1 is MNHEY and CDR2 SVGAGI. The CDR3 is 15 residues long. V was cut by 5 bases and J by 3 bases, with 11 bases left in between. For the CDR3, the DNA is TGTGCCAGCAGTAGACCCGTTGGTGGGGCCAACGTCCTGACTTTC. Translation: CASSRPVGGANVLTF.

V usage is TRBV2 and J usage is TRBJ1-2; maybe TRBD1 (6 bases). Germline CDR1 is SNHLY and CDR2 is FYNNEI. The CDR3 runs to 15 residues. V gave up 1 base and J gave up 3 bases, with 12 bases separating them. The CDR3 region has the DNA TGTGCCAGCAGTGAAGGAGAGGGGGTCTACTATGGCTACACCTTC. Protein sequence: CASSEGEGVYYGYTF. The full variable domain, rest sourced from reference TRBV2 and TRBJ1-2, is EPEVTQTPSHQVTQMGQEVILRCVPISNHLYFYWYRQILGQKVEFLVSFYNNEISEKSEIFDDQFSVERPDGSNFTLKIRSTKLEDSAMYFCASSEGEGVYYGYTFGSGTRLTVV.

The V and J genes are TRBV6-5 and TRBJ1-6, with 8 bases identical to TRBD1. The CDR3 length is 15 residues. The junction had 7 bases not matched to a gene; V was cut back by 6 bases and J by 6 bases. Germline V CDR1 and CDR2: MNHEY, SVGAGI. CDR3 sequence reads: CASSRTGSINSPLHF. CDR3 nucleotide sequence: TGTGCCAGCAGCCGGACAGGGTCCATTAATTCACCCCTCCACTTT.

The chain recombines TRBV6-5 with TRBJ2-3; 8 nucleotides align to TRBD1. The CDR3 spans 14 residues. With 6 bases clipped from V and 6 bases from J, the junction kept 8 bases outside the gene matches. Germline V gives CDR1 MNHEY, CDR2 SVGAGI. CDR3 sequence (DNA): TGTGCCAGCAGATTGACAGGGGCGAGCGATACGCAGTATTTT. It translates to CASRLTGASDTQYF.

V is TRBV9 and J is TRBJ2-3; D is uncertain. The CDR3 is 13 amino acids. The germline V gene has CDR1 SGDLS and CDR2 YYNGEE. V lost 0 bases, J lost 5 bases, and 7 bases lay in between. CDR3 sequence reads: CASSVAYQDTQYF. DNA for the CDR3: TGTGCCAGCAGCGTAGCTTATCAAGATACGCAGTATTTT.

The chain carries TRBV27 and TRBJ2-1; tentative D call: TRBD1 (5 bases). This CDR3 comprises 13 residues. Per the germline V gene, CDR1 is MNHEY and CDR2 is SMNVEV (reference sequence). V lost 3 bases and J lost 4, with 7 bases in between. CDR3 nucleotide sequence: TGTGCCAGCAGTTTTGGGGCTTACAATGAGCAGTTCTTC. Protein sequence: CASSFGAYNEQFF.

The chain is built from TRBV11-1 and TRBJ1-1, with D possibly being TRBD1 (5 bases). This CDR3 contains 15 residues. The germline V gene has CDR1 SGHAT and CDR2 FQDESV (reference sequence). The V and J ends lost 2 bases and 2 bases respectively, with 12 bases between them. CDR3 region: CASSLRGTANTEAFF. CDR3 DNA: TGTGCCAGCAGCTTAAGAGGGACCGCTAACACTGAAGCTTTCTTT.

V is TRBV9 and J is TRBJ1-1; no clear D. V was trimmed by 2 bases and J by 2 bases, leaving 13 bases between them. The germline CDR1 and CDR2 sequences are SGDLS and YYNGEE. The CDR3 totals 15 residues. Written as DNA, the CDR3 is TGTGCCAGCAGCGTTATCCCACAGAAAAACACTGAAGCTTTCTTT. Translated, it gives CASSVIPQKNTEAFF.

The chain joins TRBV9 to TRBJ2-6; 8 bases fit TRBD1. CDR1 is SGDLS and CDR2 is YYNGEE in the germline V gene. CDR3 length: 17 residues. The J segment lost 2 bases and the V segment lost 4 bases, leaving 8 bases of the junction unmatched. The CDR3 region has the DNA TGTGCCAGCAGCCCCTCCTCAGGGGGCGCTGGGGCCAACGTCCTGACTTTC. It specifies CASSPSSGGAGANVLTF.